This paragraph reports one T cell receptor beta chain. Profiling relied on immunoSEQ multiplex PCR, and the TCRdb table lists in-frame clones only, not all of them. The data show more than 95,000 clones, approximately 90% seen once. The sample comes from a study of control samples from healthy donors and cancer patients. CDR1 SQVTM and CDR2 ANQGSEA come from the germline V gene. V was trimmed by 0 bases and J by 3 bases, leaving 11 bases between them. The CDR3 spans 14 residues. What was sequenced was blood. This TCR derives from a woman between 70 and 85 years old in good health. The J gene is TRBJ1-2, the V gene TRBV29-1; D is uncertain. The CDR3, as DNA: TGCAGCGTTGAAGACGTCTTAGGACACTATGGCTACACCTTC. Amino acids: CSVEDVLGHYGYTF.